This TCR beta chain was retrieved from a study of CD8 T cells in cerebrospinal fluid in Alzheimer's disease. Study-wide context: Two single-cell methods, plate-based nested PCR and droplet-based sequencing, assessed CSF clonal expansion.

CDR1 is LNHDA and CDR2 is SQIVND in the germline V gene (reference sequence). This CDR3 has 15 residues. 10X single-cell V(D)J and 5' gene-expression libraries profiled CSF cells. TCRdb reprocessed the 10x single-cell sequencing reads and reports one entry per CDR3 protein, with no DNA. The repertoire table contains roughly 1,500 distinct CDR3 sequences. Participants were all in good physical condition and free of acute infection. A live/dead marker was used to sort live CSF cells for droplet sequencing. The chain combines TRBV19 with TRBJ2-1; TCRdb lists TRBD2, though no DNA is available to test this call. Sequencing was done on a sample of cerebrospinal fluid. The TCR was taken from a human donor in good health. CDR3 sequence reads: CASNQGGGSYNEQFF.